A single sample gave rise to the 15 T cell receptor beta chains below, sequenced in a study of shared clonotypes between healthy human individuals. TCRdb's copy holds only in-frame clones and misses some; the assay was immunoSEQ multiplex PCR. The data hold about 380,000 clones, with about 96% observed a single time. Sequencing input: memory CD8+ T cells sorted from blood. Subset defined: CD45RO+ cells pooled with CCR7-negative TemRA cells. These receptors came from a man aged 25-40 years in good health.

This clone was recorded once. The chain combines TRBV5-1 with TRBJ2-4, with D unclear. CDR3 size: 13 residues. Deletions cut 3 bases from V and 9 bases from J, with 13 bases between. CDR1 is SGHRS, CDR2 YFSETQ, per germline. CDR3 nucleotides: TGCGCCAGCAGCTCTGAGACTTACACCATTCAGTACTTC. Its protein is CASSSETYTIQYF.

The chain recombines TRBV28 with TRBJ1-2, with D tentatively TRBD1 (6 bases). The CDR3 runs to 16 residues. Looked up from germline, CDR1 is MDHEN and CDR2 is SYDVKM. Trimming shortened V by 6 bases and J by 6 bases, and 23 bases separated the two germline ends. The chain's CDR3 is CASSPAAMGRGNGYTF. The CDR3 coding sequence is TGTGCCAGCAGCCCCGCCGCTATGGGCAGGGGAAATGGCTACACCTTC.

The chain has TRBV19 and TRBJ2-1; 9 bases are a match to TRBD2. This CDR3 comprises 17 residues. Germline CDR1 is LNHDA and CDR2 is SQIVND (reference sequence). Trimming took 10 bases from V and 6 from J; bases not matched to a gene: 19. The CDR3 is CATKSIAGGPFFNEQFF. In nucleotides, the CDR3 is TGTGCCACCAAGTCGATCGCGGGAGGGCCGTTTTTCAATGAGCAGTTCTTC.

The J gene is TRBJ2-5, the V gene TRBV7-9; maybe TRBD1 (6 bases). This CDR3 is 14 amino acids long. Trimming cost V 5 bases and J 1 base, with 11 bases left between them. In germline, CDR1 is SEHNR, CDR2 FQNEAQ (reference sequence). CDR3 residues: CASSLTGLQETQYF. The CDR3 coding sequence is TGTGCCAGCAGCCTAACAGGGCTCCAAGAGACCCAGTACTTC.

The DNA of the CDR3 is TGTGCCAGCAGCCTCCAAGTCGCTAGCGGGAGGGAGCAGTACTTC. Protein product: CASSLQVASGREQYF. The V call is TRBV16, the J call TRBJ2-7; 11 nucleotides align to TRBD2. From germline, CDR1 is KGHSY and CDR2 FQNENV. V lost 4 bases and J lost 7; bases outside the gene matches: 9. The CDR3 consists of 15 residues.

The chain links TRBV6-5 to TRBJ2-1, with 7 bases aligning to TRBD1. Unmatched junction bases numbered 7, after V lost 6 bases and J lost 8 bases. The germline V gene has CDR1 MNHEY and CDR2 SVGAGI. CDR3 length equals 13 residues. The CDR3 region has the DNA TGTGCCAGCAGAGACACAGGGGCAGATGAGCAGTTCTTC. Translation gives CASRDTGADEQFF.

The CDR3 DNA reads as TGTGCCTGGAGTGCAGTTAGAGGCACTGAAGCTTTCTTT. Its protein is CAWSAVRGTEAFF. The rearrangement links TRBV30 to TRBJ1-1; D is unresolved. This CDR3 has 13 residues. Germline V gene data show CDR1 as GTSNPN and CDR2 as SVGIG (reference sequence). Between the trimmed V and J ends, which lost 1 base and 4 bases, there was a span of 10 bases. The complete variable domain, with remaining parts taken from reference TRBV30 and TRBJ1-1, reads SQTIHQWPATLVQPVGSPLSLECTVEGTSNPNLYWYRQAAGRGLQLLFYSVGIGQISSEVPQNLSASRPQDRQFILSSKKLLLSDSGFYLCAWSAVRGTEAFFGQGTRLTVV.

The chain combines TRBV7-9 with TRBJ1-3; unclear D gene. The CDR3 consists of 16 residues. Trimming removed 5 bases at V and 4 bases at J, with 18 bases between. Germline V gives CDR1 SEHNR, CDR2 FQNEAQ (reference sequence). The CDR3 reads CASSVPLVAPGNTIYF. The CDR3 nucleotides are TGTGCCAGCAGCGTACCTCTAGTGGCACCCGGAAACACCATATATTTT. The full variable domain, in which reference TRBV7-9 and TRBJ1-3 provide the parts outside the CDR3, is DTGVSQNPRHKITKRGQNVTFRCDPISEHNRLYWYRQTLGQGPEFLTYFQNEAQLEKSRLLSDRFSAERPKGSFSTLEIQRTEQGDSAMYLCASSVPLVAPGNTIYFGEGSWLTVV.

V and J are TRBV4-1 and TRBJ2-2; 8 bases align to TRBD2. The junction had 6 bases not matched to a gene; V was cut back by 0 bases and J by 9 bases. Germline CDR1 reads MGHRA; CDR2 reads YSYEKL. This CDR3 has 15 amino acids. CDR3 amino acids: CASSQDGDSGRELFF. The CDR3 region has the DNA TGCGCCAGCAGCCAAGACGGTGATAGCGGGAGGGAGCTGTTTTTT.

This sequence joins TRBV19 and TRBJ2-5; 7 bases are a match to TRBD2. The CDR3 sequence is 17 residues long. Losses at the gene ends were 1 base for V and 4 bases for J; bases not matched to a gene: 12. CDR1 is LNHDA and CDR2 is SQIVND in the germline V gene (reference sequence). The CDR3 region has the DNA TGTGCCAGTAGTATAGGAAGTTTAGCGGGTTTGCGAGAGACCCAGTACTTC. Translating it yields CASSIGSLAGLRETQYF.

V usage is TRBV19 and J usage is TRBJ1-1, with 7 nucleotides matching TRBD1. The V and J ends lost 6 bases and 1 base, in that order; junction bases with no gene match: 5. CDR1 and CDR2 from the germline V gene are LNHDA and SQIVND (reference sequence). There are 14 residues in the CDR3. The CDR3 spells CASRPTGRNTEAFF. The CDR3 DNA follows: TGTGCCAGTAGGCCGACAGGGCGGAACACTGAAGCTTTCTTT.

As regards this clone: A read error may produce the germline difference seen at one junction end. This chain joins TRBV7-9 and TRBJ2-1, with D possibly TRBD2 on 6 matching bases. CDR1 and CDR2 from the germline V gene are SEHNR and FQNEAQ (reference sequence). This CDR3 region has 13 residues. CDR3 in amino acids: CASTGTSFNEQFF. In nucleotides, the CDR3 is TGTGCCAGTACCGGGACTTCCTTCAATGAGCAGTTCTTC.

This rearrangement joins TRBV30 to TRBJ2-3; no definite D call. CDR1 and CDR2 (germline): GTSNPN, SVGIG (reference sequence). Trimming cost V 4 bases and J 5 bases, with 7 bases left between them. This CDR3 has 11 amino acids. In nucleotides, the CDR3 is TGTGCCTGGACGGCTCGAGATACGCAGTATTTT. This codes for CAWTARDTQYF.

As for this clone: The same CDR3 can be traced to other DNA sequences in this sample. This chain uses TRBV4-1 with TRBJ2-7, with 7 nucleotides matching TRBD2. V gave up 1 base and J gave up 3 bases; unmatched junction bases: 0. Germline values: CDR1 MGHRA, CDR2 YSYEKL. The CDR3 length is 13 residues. The CDR3 is CASSQGTSYEQYF. CDR3 DNA: TGCGCCAGCAGCCAAGGGACTAGCTACGAGCAGTACTTC.

The chain recombines TRBV9 with TRBJ2-5; D is undetermined. CDR1 is SGDLS and CDR2 is YYNGEE in the germline V gene. V lost 0 bases and J 1 base, leaving 7 bases between the germline ends. This CDR3 region has 14 residues. Here the CDR3 reads CASSVATTQETQYF. CDR3 DNA sequence: TGTGCCAGCAGCGTAGCGACAACCCAAGAGACCCAGTACTTC.